This TCR beta chain was recovered during a study of blood T cell repertoires in COVID-19. Researchers sorted participants into cohorts using their self-reported clinical history. Repertoires were generated with immunoSEQ multiplex PCR, while TCRdb's copy carries only in-frame clones and drops some. This table holds 200,000 to 300,000 clones, approximately 84% found once. The V gene end was trimmed by 4 bases and the J gene end by 4 bases; junction bases not matched to a gene: 1. There are 12 residues in the CDR3. CDR1 is SNHLY and CDR2 is FYNNEI in the germline V gene. Sequences were obtained from PBMCs or T cells enriched from blood (not recorded which). The sequence was obtained from a woman aged 40 to 49 with acute COVID-19. V and J are TRBV2 and TRBJ2-7, with TRBD2 identical over 7 bases. In DNA form, the CDR3 reads TGTGCCAGCAGTGGGGGACTATACGAGCAGTACTTC. Residues: CASSGGLYEQYF.